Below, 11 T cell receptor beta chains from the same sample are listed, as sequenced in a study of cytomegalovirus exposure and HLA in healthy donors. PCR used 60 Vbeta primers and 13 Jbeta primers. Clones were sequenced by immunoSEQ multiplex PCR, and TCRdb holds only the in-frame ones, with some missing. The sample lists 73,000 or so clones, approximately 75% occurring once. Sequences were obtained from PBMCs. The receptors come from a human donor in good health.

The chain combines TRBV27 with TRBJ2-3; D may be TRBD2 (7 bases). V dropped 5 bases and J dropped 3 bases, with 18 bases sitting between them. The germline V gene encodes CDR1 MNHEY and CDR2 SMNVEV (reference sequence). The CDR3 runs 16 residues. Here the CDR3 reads CASSRWRGPGTDTQYF. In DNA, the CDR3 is TGTGCCAGCAGTAGATGGCGGGGGCCTGGGACAGATACGCAGTATTTT.

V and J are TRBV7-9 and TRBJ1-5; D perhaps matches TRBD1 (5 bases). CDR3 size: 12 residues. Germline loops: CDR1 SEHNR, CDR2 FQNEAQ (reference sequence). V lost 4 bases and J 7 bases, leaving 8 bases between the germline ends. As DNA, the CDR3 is TGTGCCAGCAGCTGGGGCCAGCAGCCCCAGCATTTT. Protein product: CASSWGQQPQHF.

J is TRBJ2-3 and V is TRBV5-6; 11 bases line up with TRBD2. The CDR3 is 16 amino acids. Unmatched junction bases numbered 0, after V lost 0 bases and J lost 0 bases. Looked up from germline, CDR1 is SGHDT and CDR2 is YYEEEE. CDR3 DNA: TGTGCCAGCAGCTTGGCTAGCGGGGGGAGCACAGATACGCAGTATTTT. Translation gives CASSLASGGSTDTQYF. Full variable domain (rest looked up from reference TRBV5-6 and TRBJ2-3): DAGVTQSPTHLIKTRGQQVTLRCSPKSGHDTVSWYQQALGQGPQFIFQYYEEEERQRGNFPDRFSGHQFPNYSSELNVNALLLGDSALYLCASSLASGGSTDTQYFGPGTRLTVL.

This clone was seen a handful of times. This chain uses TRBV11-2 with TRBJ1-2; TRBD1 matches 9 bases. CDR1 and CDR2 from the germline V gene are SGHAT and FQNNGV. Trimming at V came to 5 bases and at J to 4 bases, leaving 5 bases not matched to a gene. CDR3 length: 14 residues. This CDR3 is CASSPRDRVYGYTF. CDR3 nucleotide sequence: TGTGCCAGCAGCCCCCGGGACAGGGTCTATGGCTACACCTTC. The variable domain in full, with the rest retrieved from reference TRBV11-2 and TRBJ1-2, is EAGVAQSPRYKIIEKRQSVAFWCNPISGHATLYWYQQILGQGPKLLIQFQNNGVVDDSQLPKDRFSAERLKGVDSTLKIQPAKLEDSAVYLCASSPRDRVYGYTFGSGTRLTVV.

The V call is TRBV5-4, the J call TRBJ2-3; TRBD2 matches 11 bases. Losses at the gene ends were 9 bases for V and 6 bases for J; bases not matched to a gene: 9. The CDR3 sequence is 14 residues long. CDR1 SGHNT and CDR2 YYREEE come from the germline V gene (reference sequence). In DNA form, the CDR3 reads TGTGCCACCGCGAGACTAGCGGGGTCGGATACGCAGTATTTT. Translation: CATARLAGSDTQYF.

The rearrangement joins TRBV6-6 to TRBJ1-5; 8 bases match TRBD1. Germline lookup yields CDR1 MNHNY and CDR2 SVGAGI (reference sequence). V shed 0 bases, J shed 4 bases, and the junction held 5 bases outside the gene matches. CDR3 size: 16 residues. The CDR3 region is CASSYSRGTGNQPQHF. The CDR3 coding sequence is TGTGCCAGCAGTTACTCGAGGGGGACAGGAAATCAGCCCCAGCATTTT.

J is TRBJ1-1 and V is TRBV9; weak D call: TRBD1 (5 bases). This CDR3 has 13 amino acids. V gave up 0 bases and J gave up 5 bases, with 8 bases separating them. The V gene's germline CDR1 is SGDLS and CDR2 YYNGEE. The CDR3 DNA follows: TGTGCCAGCAGCGTAGGGTCAGGGACTGAAGCTTTCTTT. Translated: CASSVGSGTEAFF.

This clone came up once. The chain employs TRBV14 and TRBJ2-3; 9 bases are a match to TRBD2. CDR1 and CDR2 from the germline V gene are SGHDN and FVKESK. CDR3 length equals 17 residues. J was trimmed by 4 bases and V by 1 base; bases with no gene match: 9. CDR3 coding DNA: TGTGCCAGCAGCCAAGTTCTAGCGGGGAAACCAGCAGATACGCAGTATTTT. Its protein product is CASSQVLAGKPADTQYF.

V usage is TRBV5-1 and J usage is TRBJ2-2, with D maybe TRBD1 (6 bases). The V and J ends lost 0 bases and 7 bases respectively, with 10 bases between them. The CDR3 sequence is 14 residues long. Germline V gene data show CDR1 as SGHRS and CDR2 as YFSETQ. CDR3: CASSLEGDGGELFF. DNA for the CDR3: TGCGCCAGCAGCTTGGAGGGGGACGGCGGGGAGCTGTTTTTT.

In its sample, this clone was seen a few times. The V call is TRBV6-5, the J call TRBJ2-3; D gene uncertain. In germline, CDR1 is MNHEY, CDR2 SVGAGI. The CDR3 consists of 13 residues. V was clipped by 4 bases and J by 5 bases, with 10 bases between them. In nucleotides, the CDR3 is TGTGCCAGCAGTTTCCGGAGAGAAGATACGCAGTATTTT. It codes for CASSFRREDTQYF.

The CDR3 spells CASSLGRVNSGELFF. CDR3 coding DNA: TGCGCCAGCAGCTTGGGCAGGGTTAATAGCGGGGAGCTGTTTTTT. The chain couples TRBV5-1 to TRBJ2-2, with D perhaps matching TRBD1 (5 bases). Deletions cut 0 bases from V and 7 bases from J, with 13 bases between. Germline CDR1 and CDR2: SGHRS and YFSETQ. The CDR3 runs to 15 residues.